The clone carrying this TCR beta chain was counted only a few times. Repertoires were generated with immunoSEQ multiplex PCR, while TCRdb's copy carries only in-frame clones and drops some. The sample has some 50,000 clones; 80% to 95% are singletons. The sample originates from a study of T cell changes during pregnancy in multiple sclerosis. Trimming shortened V by 0 bases and J by 4 bases, and 15 bases separated the two germline ends. Germline V lookup: CDR1 LGHNA, CDR2 YNFKEQ. The CDR3 sequence is 16 residues long. The sequence was obtained from a female donor with multiple sclerosis, enrolled in a pregnancy study. The V gene is TRBV4-2, the J gene TRBJ1-1; weak D call: TRBD1 (5 bases). Material: peripheral blood, obtained after pregnancy. The CDR3 is CASSQDVGSGGTEAFF. In DNA form, the CDR3 reads TGTGCCAGCAGCCAAGATGTTGGCAGCGGGGGCACTGAAGCTTTCTTT.